The rows below give T cell receptor beta chains drawn from one sample of a study of beta chain features in type 1 diabetes. The method was immunoSEQ multiplex PCR; TCRdb's version includes in-frame clones alone and lacks a portion of them. The data hold 430,000 or so clones, with 11% observed a single time. The sequenced sample consisted of naive CD4+ T cells from blood. Receptors were obtained from a woman between 18 and 30 years old in good health. The CDR3 runs from the conserved cysteine through the conserved F or W. D genes are given only for firm matches. Clone size is not always given. Where it is, it says once, few, many or a class for expanded clones.

cdr3_nt | cdr3_aa | v_call | d_call | j_call | clone_size
TGTGCCAGCAGCCAAGTAGCGGGAGCGCACAATGAGCAGTTCTTC | CASSQVAGAHNEQFF | TRBV14 | TRBD2 | TRBJ2-1 | -
TGTGCCAGCAGCCCCACGTCGTCGACCTCCTACAATGAGCAGTTCTTC | CASSPTSSTSYNEQFF | TRBV7-2 | - | TRBJ2-1 | -
TGTGCCAGCAGCGTAGGGTTGGGACGGGAGAGCACAGATACGCAGTATTTT | CASSVGLGRESTDTQYF | TRBV9 | - | TRBJ2-3 | -
TGTGCCAGCAGACCAGGACAGGGGCCAAGGGAAGCTTTCTTT | CASRPGQGPREAFF | TRBV28 | TRBD1 | TRBJ1-1 | few
TGTGCCAGCAGCCTCCTGGGGCAAGAGACCCAGTACTTC | CASSLLGQETQYF | TRBV7-9 | - | TRBJ2-5 | few
TGTGCCGTCGGTCTAGCGGGAGGGAGTACGGACTTC | CAVGLAGGSTDF | TRBV10-3 | TRBD2 | TRBJ2-7 | few
TGTGCCAGCAGCATAGAAGACAGACGCGGTCAGCCCCAGCATTTT | CASSIEDRRGQPQHF | TRBV7-2 | - | TRBJ1-5 | few
TGTGCCAGCTCACTCAGGACAGGGGCCACAGATACGCAGTATTTT | CASSLRTGATDTQYF | TRBV18 | TRBD1 | TRBJ2-3 | few
TGTGCCAGCAGCCCTGCGAGCGACAATGAGCAGTTCTTC | CASSPASDNEQFF | TRBV7-2 | - | TRBJ2-1 | -
TGTGCCAGCAGCCCGTGGGCCCGGAACACTGAAGCTTTCTTT | CASSPWARNTEAFF | TRBV5-6 | - | TRBJ1-1 | -
TGCGCCAGCAGCCCCGTGGACGGTAACTATGGCTACACCTTC | CASSPVDGNYGYTF | TRBV5-1 | - | TRBJ1-2 | few
TGTGCCAGTAGTATATCGGATTTTTACGAGCAGTACTTC | CASSISDFYEQYF | TRBV19 | - | TRBJ2-7 | -
TGTGCCAGCTCTGATGGGGTAAGCGGAGAGCAGTACTTC | CASSDGVSGEQYF | TRBV2 | - | TRBJ2-7 | few
TGTGCCAGCAGCAAGGGGACAGGGGCTGATGGGGCCAACGTCCTGACTTTC | CASSKGTGADGANVLTF | TRBV7-9 | TRBD1 | TRBJ2-6 | few
TGCGCCAGCAGCTTGGAGGCAGGACCCTACGAGCAGTACTTC | CASSLEAGPYEQYF | TRBV5-1 | - | TRBJ2-7 | -
TGTGCTAGTGGTTTGGTTTTGGTGGCACCAAATGAGCAGTTCTTC | CASGLVLVAPNEQFF | TRBV12-5 | - | TRBJ2-1 | few
TGTGCCATCAGTGACACGGCAGGGCTCGGCTACACCTTC | CAISDTAGLGYTF | TRBV10-3 | - | TRBJ1-2 | -
TGCAGCGTTAGTATGCGGGAGGGATATCAAGAGACCCAGTACTTC | CSVSMREGYQETQYF | TRBV29-1 | TRBD2 | TRBJ2-5 | -
TGTGCCAGCAGGGGAGGACTAGCGGGAGGTTTTGAGCAGTTCTTC | CASRGGLAGGFEQFF | TRBV5-6 | TRBD2 | TRBJ2-1 | few
TGTGCCTGGGAGGCAGAGTTAAATCAGCCCCAGCATTTT | CAWEAELNQPQHF | TRBV30 | - | TRBJ1-5 | many
TGTGCCAGCAGCTTAGCTGTTTCGGGGCGGCCTAGCACAGATACGCAGTATTTT | CASSLAVSGRPSTDTQYF | TRBV7-2 | - | TRBJ2-3 | -
TGTGCCTGGAGTGTTGGAGGGGGTAACCAAGAGACCCAGTACTTC | CAWSVGGGNQETQYF | TRBV30 | - | TRBJ2-5 | -
TGTGCCACCCTAGAGAGGGGCTTCTTC | CATLERGFF | TRBV7-9 | - | TRBJ2-1 | -
TGTGCCGGTTCGTCACAGGCTGTTGGGGCCAACGTCCTGACTTTC | CAGSSQAVGANVLTF | TRBV7-9 | - | TRBJ2-6 | -
TGTGCCAGCAGCTTGGCCTTGGGCGAGCAGTACTTC | CASSLALGEQYF | TRBV5-4 | - | TRBJ2-7 | -
TGTGCCAGCAGCGCCGCCCCTTCTAAGCACTACGAGCAGTACTTC | CASSAAPSKHYEQYF | TRBV9 | - | TRBJ2-7 | -
TGTGCCAGCAGTGCCCGGACTTGGTACAATGAGCAGTTCTTC | CASSARTWYNEQFF | TRBV2 | - | TRBJ2-1 | -
TGTGCCAGCAGCTTAGCAGGGGCGGGGGCCAACGTCCTGACTTTC | CASSLAGAGANVLTF | TRBV7-2 | - | TRBJ2-6 | few
TGTGCCAGCAGCTCCCGAGCGGTTCCGGCGGGGGAGACCCAGTACTTC | CASSSRAVPAGETQYF | TRBV7-2 | - | TRBJ2-5 | -
TGTGCCAGCAGCTCGGAAGTCCTTCTAAGGAACACTGAAGCTTTCTTT | CASSSEVLLRNTEAFF | TRBV7-2 | - | TRBJ1-1 | -
TGTGCCAGCAGTCTCCCAGATTCACCCCTCCACTTT | CASSLPDSPLHF | TRBV28 | - | TRBJ1-6 | -
TGTGCCAGCAGCCCGCGGACAGGTCGGGGCATTCAGTACTTC | CASSPRTGRGIQYF | TRBV11-1 | TRBD1 | TRBJ2-4 | -
TGTGCCAGCTCAAAGCCGAGCTCCTACAATGAGCAGTTCTTC | CASSKPSSYNEQFF | TRBV18 | - | TRBJ2-1 | -
TGTGCCTGGTCCAGGGGGAGGGCACCGGGGGAGCTGTTTTTT | CAWSRGRAPGELFF | TRBV30 | - | TRBJ2-2 | -
TGCAGCGTTGGGGGGCGGGATACGCAGTATTTT | CSVGGRDTQYF | TRBV29-1 | - | TRBJ2-3 | -
TGTGCCAGCAGCTTTTCCACTGAAGCTTTCTTT | CASSFSTEAFF | TRBV7-9 | - | TRBJ1-1 | few
TGTGCCAGCAGATCTAAACTAGCAGAGGCTTACAATGAGCAGTTCTTC | CASRSKLAEAYNEQFF | TRBV6-6 | - | TRBJ2-1 | few
TGTGCCAGCAGCCGATCAAAGATTAGCTCCTACAATGAGCAGTTCTTC | CASSRSKISSYNEQFF | TRBV7-9 | - | TRBJ2-1 | -
TGTGCCAGCAGTTTATCGCGACAGGGGGTGCCTCTCTTC | CASSLSRQGVPLF | TRBV27 | TRBD1 | TRBJ2-4 | few
TGTGCCAGCAGCTTAGCGGCCATCCGCGGGCAAGAGACCCAGTACTTC | CASSLAAIRGQETQYF | TRBV7-3 | - | TRBJ2-5 | -
TGTGCCAGCAGCCAGCGACAGGGTTGGATCTTC | CASSQRQGWIF | TRBV7-9 | TRBD1 | TRBJ2-1 | -
TGCGCCAGCAGCGGAACTAGCGGGGGATACAATGAGCAGTTCTTC | CASSGTSGGYNEQFF | TRBV5-1 | TRBD2 | TRBJ2-1 | -
TGCGCCAGCAGCCAAGACTCTGCGGTGACCTACGAGCAGTACTTC | CASSQDSAVTYEQYF | TRBV4-3 | - | TRBJ2-7 | -
TGTGCCAGTAGTATAGACGGCAGGGAGAACACTGAAGCTTTCTTT | CASSIDGRENTEAFF | TRBV19 | - | TRBJ1-1 | -
TGCAGCGTTCTTCAGGGGACCTATGGCTACACCTTC | CSVLQGTYGYTF | TRBV29-1 | - | TRBJ1-2 | few
TGCGCCAGCAGCCAAGACAGGGGGGGGTTTCAAGAGACCCAGTACTTC | CASSQDRGGFQETQYF | TRBV4-1 | - | TRBJ2-5 | few
TGTGCCAGCAGCACAGGCCGGGACAGGGGAGTTTGGACCAACGTCCTGACTTTC | CASSTGRDRGVWTNVLTF | TRBV14 | TRBD1 | TRBJ2-6 | -
TGTGCCAGCAGCTCCGTTGGGGCGCGGGGAGATGGCTACACCTTC | CASSSVGARGDGYTF | TRBV7-9 | - | TRBJ1-2 | few
TGTGCTAGTGGTTTGGGACACCTAAAGGTCACCGGGGAGCTGTTTTTT | CASGLGHLKVTGELFF | TRBV12-5 | - | TRBJ2-2 | -
TGTGCCAGCAGGAGGGGGACTAGCAGTAGGGATACGCAGTATTTT | CASRRGTSSRDTQYF | TRBV2 | TRBD2 | TRBJ2-3 | -
TGTGCCAGCAGTGAACGGGATGGTACTAACTATGGCTACACCTTC | CASSERDGTNYGYTF | TRBV6-1 | - | TRBJ1-2 | -
TGTGCCAGCAGCCAGTTACAGACTAGCTATCTTTCCAATAAACACAATGAGCAGTTCTTC | CASSQLQTSYLSNKHNEQFF | TRBV14 | TRBD2 | TRBJ2-1 | -
TGTGCCAGCAGCGGCGACAGGGGTCGTTTCAACGAGCAGTACTTC | CASSGDRGRFNEQYF | TRBV9 | TRBD1 | TRBJ2-7 | few
TGTGCCAGCAGTGAAGTGCAGGGTATGAATTCACCCCTCCACTTT | CASSEVQGMNSPLHF | TRBV2 | - | TRBJ1-6 | few
TGTGCCAGCAGTTACCGTAATGAGCAGTTCTTC | CASSYRNEQFF | TRBV6-5 | - | TRBJ2-1 | few
TGTGCCAGCTCCGCTATTGGCGGCTACACCTTC | CASSAIGGYTF | TRBV7-9 | - | TRBJ1-2 | few
TGTGCCACCAGCAGATACGGGGGGTTGAATCAGCCCCAGCATTTT | CATSRYGGLNQPQHF | TRBV15 | - | TRBJ1-5 | few